The following is a T cell receptor (beta chain) sequence with its context. Trimming removed 2 bases at V and 7 bases at J, with 12 bases between. Looked up from germline, CDR1 is GTSNPN and CDR2 is SVGIG (reference sequence). The CDR3 is made up of 13 amino acids. TCRdb's table, derived via immunoSEQ multiplex PCR, lists solely in-frame clones and lacks some. The sample has 240,000 or so clones; 82% are singletons. This entry belongs to a study of blood T cell repertoires in COVID-19. Overall study context: PBMCs, B-cell-depleted T cells, or T cells provided the cDNA or gDNA that made up the material.

The specimen was peripheral blood. The receptor comes from a woman aged 55 to 70 with active or convalescent COVID-19. This chain uses TRBV30 with TRBJ1-5; the D gene is possibly TRBD1 (5 bases). The CDR3 spells CAWSKRGGQPQHF. The DNA for the CDR3 is TGTGCCTGGAGTAAAAGGGGAGGCCAGCCCCAGCATTTT.